The 8 T cell receptor beta chains reported below all come from one sample, sequenced in a study of T cells in Graves' hyperthyroidism and ophthalmopathy. Regions amplified from RNA transcripts were the TCR beta CDR3 regions. Initially, a first-round RT-PCR of the TCR CDR3 employed the HTBI primer set. Each CDR3 protein is one row after TCRdb ran MiXCR on the multiplex PCR reads. The sample contains over 500,000 distinct CDR3 sequences, 12% to 15% of which appear only once. The material sequenced was blood. The receptors stem from a woman aged 40 to 50 with Graves' hyperthyroidism.

This clonotype was counted at least ten times. This sequence joins TRBV13 and TRBJ1-2; D perhaps matches TRBD1 (5 bases). The CDR3 is 13 amino acids. Germline CDR1 reads PRHDT; CDR2 reads FYEKMQ (reference sequence). Trimming took 5 bases from V and 2 from J, leaving 9 bases between them. The CDR3, as DNA: TGTGCCAGCAGCAGGGGTTTGAACTATGGCTACACCTTC. Translation: CASSRGLNYGYTF. Using reference TRBV13 and TRBJ1-2 for the parts outside the CDR3, the full variable domain is AAGVIQSPRHLIKEKRETATLKCYPIPRHDTVYWYQQGPGQDPQFLISFYEKMQSDKGSIPDRFSAQQFSDYHSELNMSSLELGDSALYFCASSRGLNYGYTFGSGTRLTVV.

This clonotype showed up many times. The chain couples TRBV29-1 to TRBJ2-1; 7 bases line up with TRBD1. After removal of 4 bases from V and 3 bases from J, the junction contained 12 bases not matched to a gene. The germline CDR1 and CDR2 sequences are SQVTM and ANQGSEA. The CDR3 sequence is 16 residues long. The CDR3 nucleotides are TGCAGCGTTGGGGGACAGCGTGGTCGACTCTACAATGAGCAGTTCTTC. This codes for CSVGGQRGRLYNEQFF.

This clonotype was seen repeatedly, ten times or more. The chain couples TRBV20-1 to TRBJ2-1, with D tentatively TRBD1 (6 bases). Between the trimmed V and J ends, which lost 3 bases and 10 bases, there was a span of 28 bases. Germline V gene sequence: CDR1 DFQATT, CDR2 SNEGSKA (reference sequence). This CDR3 is built from 17 residues. The CDR3 spells CSARVPTGTWSGNEQFF. Written as DNA, the CDR3 is TGCAGTGCTAGGGTACCTACAGGGACCTGGAGTGGGAACGAGCAGTTCTTC.

V usage is TRBV10-2 and J usage is TRBJ2-3; 15 nucleotides align to TRBD2. The CDR3 covers 15 residues. CDR1 and CDR2 (germline): WSHSY, SAAADI. V lost 8 bases, J lost 7 bases, and 7 bases stayed unmatched. The CDR3 protein is CASGGLAGGPNTQYF. The CDR3 DNA is TGCGCCAGCGGCGGACTAGCGGGAGGGCCGAATACGCAGTATTTT.

The chain is built from TRBV20-1 and TRBJ1-2; 9 bases map to TRBD1. Germline V gene lookup returns CDR1 DFQATT and CDR2 SNEGSKA (reference sequence). Trimming removed 5 bases from V and 6 bases from J; junction bases left unmatched: 7. The CDR3 is 13 residues long. The CDR3 sequence: CSALTGGGDGYTF. DNA of the CDR3: TGCAGTGCTTTGACAGGGGGTGGCGATGGCTACACCTTC.

The table lists this clonotype with a few counts. V is TRBV20-1 and J is TRBJ2-7; 8 nucleotides match TRBD1. The V and J ends lost 6 bases and 2 bases, in that order; junction bases with no gene match: 6. The CDR3 totals 13 residues. In germline, CDR1 is DFQATT, CDR2 SNEGSKA (reference sequence). The CDR3 nucleotides are TGCAGTGCACTAGACAGGGGTCCCTACGAGCAGTACTTC. Amino acid sequence: CSALDRGPYEQYF.

This clonotype came up many times. The chain carries TRBV28 and TRBJ2-7; 8 bases map to TRBD1. V lost 6 bases, J lost 2 bases, and 9 bases stayed unmatched. There are 15 residues in the CDR3. Germline CDR1 and CDR2: MDHEN and SYDVKM. The DNA for the CDR3 is TGTGCCAGCAGCTCTGGACAGGGCAGGACCTACGAGCAGTACTTC. This translates into CASSSGQGRTYEQYF.

Many counts were recorded for this clonotype. The chain links TRBV30 to TRBJ1-1, with TRBD1 as a possible D gene (6 bases). V shed 1 base and J shed 6 bases, with 15 bases lying between them. The CDR3 covers 14 residues. Per germline, CDR1 GTSNPN and CDR2 SVGIG (reference sequence). This CDR3 reads CAWSGQVRVAEAFF. The CDR3, as DNA: TGTGCCTGGAGTGGACAGGTGCGGGTCGCTGAAGCTTTCTTT. Together with reference TRBV30 and TRBJ1-1, the CDR3 gives the full variable domain: SQTIHQWPATLVQPVGSPLSLECTVEGTSNPNLYWYRQAAGRGLQLLFYSVGIGQISSEVPQNLSASRPQDRQFILSSKKLLLSDSGFYLCAWSGQVRVAEAFFGQGTRLTVV.